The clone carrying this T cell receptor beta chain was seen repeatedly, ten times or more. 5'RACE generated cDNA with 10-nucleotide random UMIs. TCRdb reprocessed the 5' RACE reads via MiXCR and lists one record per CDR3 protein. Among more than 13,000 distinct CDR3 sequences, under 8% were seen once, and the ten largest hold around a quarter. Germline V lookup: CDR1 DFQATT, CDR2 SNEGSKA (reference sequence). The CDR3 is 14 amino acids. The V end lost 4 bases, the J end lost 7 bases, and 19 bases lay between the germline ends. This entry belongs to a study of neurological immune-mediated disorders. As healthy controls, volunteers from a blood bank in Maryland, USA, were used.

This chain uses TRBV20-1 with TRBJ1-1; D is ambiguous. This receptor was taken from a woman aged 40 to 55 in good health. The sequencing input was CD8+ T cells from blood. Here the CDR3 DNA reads TGCAGTGCTACCGGGAGCTGGGGTGGAGGTGAAGCTTTCTTT. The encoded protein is CSATGSWGGGEAFF.